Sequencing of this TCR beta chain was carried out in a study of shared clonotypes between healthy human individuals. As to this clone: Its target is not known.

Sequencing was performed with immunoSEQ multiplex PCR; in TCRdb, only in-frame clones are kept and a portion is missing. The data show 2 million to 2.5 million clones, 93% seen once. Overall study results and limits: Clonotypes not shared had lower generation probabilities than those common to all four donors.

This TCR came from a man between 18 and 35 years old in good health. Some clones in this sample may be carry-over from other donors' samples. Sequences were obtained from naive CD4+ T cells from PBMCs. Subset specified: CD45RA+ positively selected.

The CDR3 DNA reads TGTGCCAGCAGCAAAGACGACAGGAAGGGGTATGGCTACACCTTC. Translating it yields CASSKDDRKGYGYTF. The V and J genes are TRBV21-1 and TRBJ1-2; whether TRBD1, the table's D call, matches the DNA was not checked. TRBV21-1 constitutes a pseudogene. The CDR3 length is 15 residues.